The source of this TCR beta chain is a study of PD-1 blockade in classical Hodgkin lymphoma. General study findings and limits: Exclusion was the outcome for patients who began nivolumab under 1 year after ASCT.

Concerning this clone: Its antigen is unidentified.

The time point here: cycle 4 day 1 (C4D1), after 6 weeks of nivolumab. There was relapse after autologous stem cell transplantation in every patient, and there was variation in brentuximab vedotin exposure. Repertoires were generated with immunoSEQ multiplex PCR, while TCRdb's copy carries only in-frame clones and drops some. Of approximately 96,000 clones listed, approximately 94% are singletons. The TCR comes from a human donor with classical Hodgkin lymphoma. Specimen: peripheral blood mononuclear cells (PBMCs), collected before the fourth cycle of nivolumab.

Written as DNA, the CDR3 is TGTGCCAGCAGTTTACTAGCGGGAGGGCCTGACGAGCAGTACTTC. Translated: CASSLLAGGPDEQYF. The chain joins TRBV2 to TRBJ2-7; 13 bases line up with TRBD2. This CDR3 contains 15 residues. Unmatched junction bases numbered 6, after V lost 5 bases and J lost 5 bases. Germline loops: CDR1 SNHLY, CDR2 FYNNEI.